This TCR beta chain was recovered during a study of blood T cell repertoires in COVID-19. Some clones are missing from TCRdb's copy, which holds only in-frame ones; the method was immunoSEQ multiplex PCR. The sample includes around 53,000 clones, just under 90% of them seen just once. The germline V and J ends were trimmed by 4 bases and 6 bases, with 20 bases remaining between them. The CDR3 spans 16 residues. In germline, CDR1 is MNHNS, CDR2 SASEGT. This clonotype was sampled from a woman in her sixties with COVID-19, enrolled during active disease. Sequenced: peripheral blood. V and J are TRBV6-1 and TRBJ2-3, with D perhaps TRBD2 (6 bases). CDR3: CASSADSPWGVDTQYF. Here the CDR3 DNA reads TGTGCCAGCAGTGCTGACTCTCCCTGGGGGGTGGATACGCAGTATTTT.